A single sample is the source of the 10 T cell receptor beta chains below, sequenced in a study of blood T cell repertoires in COVID-19. Profiled with immunoSEQ multiplex PCR; TCRdb holds only in-frame clones, not every one. The data hold 170,000 or so clones, with more than 70% observed a single time. The sequencing input was PBMCs or T cells enriched from blood (not recorded which). The source is a man aged 35 to 55 who had recovered from COVID-19.

The chain recombines TRBV5-1 with TRBJ1-4; perhaps TRBD1 as D (5 bases). The CDR3 contains 16 residues. The V and J ends lost 4 bases and 0 bases respectively, with 13 bases between them. Germline CDR1 is SGHRS and CDR2 is YFSETQ. This chain's CDR3 is CASSTGHSTTNEKLFF. DNA for the CDR3: TGCGCCAGCAGCACCGGACATTCTACAACTAATGAAAAACTGTTTTTT.

The chain joins TRBV10-1 to TRBJ1-1, with unresolved D. Trimming took 6 bases from V and 1 from J, leaving 9 bases between them. The germline V gene has CDR1 WNHNN and CDR2 SYGVQD (reference sequence). The CDR3 spans 13 residues. The CDR3 is CASSFTGNTEAFF. The CDR3 nucleotides are TGCGCCAGCAGCTTCACGGGGAACACTGAAGCTTTCTTT.

This clone has only one observation. The V gene is TRBV19, the J gene TRBJ1-2; 10 positions match TRBD1. Trimming cost V 7 bases and J 7 bases; bases outside gene matches: 9. The CDR3 extends over 14 amino acids. Per germline, CDR1 LNHDA and CDR2 SQIVND (reference sequence). In DNA form, the CDR3 reads TGTGCCAGTAAACCGGGACAGGGGATTACTGGCTACACCTTC. The encoded protein is CASKPGQGITGYTF.

The chain joins TRBV6-5 to TRBJ2-2; D is undetermined. Trimming stripped 5 bases from V and 1 base from J, with 8 bases between. This CDR3 is 14 amino acids long. Germline-derived CDR1 and CDR2 are MNHEY and SVGAGI. CDR3 sequence reads: CASSLLGNTGELFF. The DNA of the CDR3 is TGTGCCAGCAGTCTCCTCGGGAACACCGGGGAGCTGTTTTTT.

The chain couples TRBV9 to TRBJ1-1; weak D call: TRBD1 (5 bases). Trimming pared 4 bases from V and 6 bases from J, leaving 22 bases between. The CDR3 has 16 residues. Per the germline V gene, CDR1 is SGDLS and CDR2 is YYNGEE. CDR3 amino acids: CASSQNPQGGLAEAFF. The CDR3 DNA reads as TGTGCCAGCAGCCAGAACCCCCAGGGTGGTTTGGCTGAAGCTTTCTTT. The full variable domain, its missing parts supplied by reference TRBV9 and TRBJ1-1, is DSGVTQTPKHLITATGQRVTLRCSPRSGDLSVYWYQQSLDQGLQFLIQYYNGEERAKGNILERFSAQQFPDLHSELNLSSLELGDSALYFCASSQNPQGGLAEAFFGQGTRLTVV.

This clone was recorded a few times. The chain has TRBV5-1 and TRBJ1-1; a weak D match, TRBD1 (6 bases). There are 13 residues in the CDR3. Germline loops: CDR1 SGHRS, CDR2 YFSETQ. With 6 bases removed from V and 3 bases from J, the gap between germline ends came to 12 bases. The CDR3 is CASTKGGDTEAFF. CDR3 bases: TGCGCCAGCACAAAAGGGGGGGACACTGAAGCTTTCTTT.

This clone was detected once. V usage is TRBV28 and J usage is TRBJ1-2, with 10 bases aligning to TRBD1. V was clipped by 4 bases and J by 8 bases; unmatched bases: 16. The CDR3 totals 17 residues. Germline CDR1 reads MDHEN; CDR2 reads SYDVKM. DNA for the CDR3: TGTGCCAGCAGTTCTAAAAAACGGGACAGGGGTCTTTTCGGCTACACCTTC. Translation: CASSSKKRDRGLFGYTF.

The chain employs TRBV2 and TRBJ2-7; no reliable D call. Germline-derived CDR1 and CDR2 are SNHLY and FYNNEI. The CDR3 contains 18 residues. Trimming took off 2 bases at V and 3 bases at J, with 23 bases between the two ends. The CDR3 sequence: CASSEFPPNSRTFYEQYF. CDR3 DNA sequence: TGTGCCAGCAGTGAATTCCCCCCAAACAGTCGAACATTCTACGAGCAGTACTTC.

The rearrangement joins TRBV5-1 to TRBJ1-3; unclear D gene. This CDR3 spans 13 amino acids. With 0 bases removed from V and 8 bases from J, the gap between germline ends came to 9 bases. Germline CDR1 SGHRS, CDR2 YFSETQ. The DNA of the CDR3 is TGCGCCAGCAGCTTGGAGGGCGGGGACACCATATATTTT. This encodes CASSLEGGDTIYF.

This chain joins TRBV7-8 and TRBJ1-1; D unresolved. Trimming removed 5 bases at V and 2 bases at J, with 15 bases between. This CDR3 contains 15 residues. Germline V gene lookup returns CDR1 SGHVS and CDR2 FQNEAQ. DNA of the CDR3: TGTGCCAGCAGCAAGGTGATGGGCGCAAACACTGAAGCTTTCTTT. It yields the protein CASSKVMGANTEAFF.